The clone carrying this T cell receptor (beta chain) is termed medium-sized. What it recognizes is unknown. In TCRdb, the reads were re-called with MiXCR into one record per CDR3 protein. Altogether a few thousand distinct CDR3 sequences are present, about 19% being singletons, with the ten largest covering roughly 40%. CDR1 and CDR2 (germline): SQVTM, ANQGSEA. There are 9 residues in the CDR3. V lost 6 bases, J lost 8 bases, and 5 bases lay in between. The sample comes from a study of liver allograft versus peripheral blood T cells. Study-wide background: Liver transplant recipients had T cell receptor repertoires compared between transplanted liver and peripheral blood.

Points from the study as a whole: Reports indicated that T cell receptor repertoires inside liver allografts differed from those in peripheral blood.

The chain employs TRBV29-1 and TRBJ2-1, with unresolved D. The sequence was obtained from a human patient who had a liver transplant. A share of the T cells may be of graft donor origin. The CDR3 DNA sequence: TGCAGCGTGGGCCATGAGCAGTTCTTC. Protein product: CSVGHEQFF.